The T cell receptor beta chain described here comes from a study of identical twins. CDR1 is SQVTM and CDR2 is ANQGSEA in the germline V gene. With V trimmed by 0 bases and J by 5 bases, 8 bases remained unmatched. CDR3 length: 15 residues. Healthy Caucasians provided all donations. From the 5' RACE reads, TCRdb called clonotypes with MiXCR, one entry per CDR3 protein. This table has some 270,000 distinct CDR3 sequences, roughly 8% appearing once. The data were also submitted as part of a second study, on yellow fever vaccine responses in identical twins. From that paper: Among the twins, the vaccine T cell response reportedly seemed partly convergent and partly personalized.

The chain joins TRBV29-1 to TRBJ2-3; 7 nucleotides align to TRBD1. Sequenced sample: CD8+ T cells sorted from blood. This sequence originates from a woman aged 18-29 years in good health. CDR3 DNA sequence: TGCAGCGTTGAAGATCAAGGGGGCGCCGGAGATACGCAGTATTTT. This gives the protein CSVEDQGGAGDTQYF.